This TCR beta chain was found in a study of T-cell memory formation after mild COVID-19. Study-level results: CM and EM subsets held most contracting CD4+ clones; EMRA held CD8+ ones. From day 15 to 85, contracting clones were balanced between CD4 and CD8, whereas later expanders leaned toward CD4+. Proof of SARS-CoV-2 specificity was absent for the second-wave clones that crested on day 37.

5'RACE primed from the constant segment yielded TCR alpha and TCR beta cDNA libraries bearing sample barcodes and UMIs. From the 5' RACE reads, TCRdb called clonotypes with MiXCR, one entry per CDR3 protein. The data show a few hundred thousand distinct CDR3 sequences, with around an eighth seen just once and around 21% held by the top ten. Comment on this clonotype: Its target is not known.

This CDR3 comprises 15 residues. V lost 4 bases and J 6 bases, leaving 16 bases between the germline ends. Germline assignment: CDR1 MGHRA and CDR2 YSYEKL. Sequencing was done on a sample of PBMCs or a T cell subset sorted from them (not recorded which). The sequence came from a young man who had mild COVID-19 (a few samples of this study predate the infection). Cell type and time point are not known. The genes are TRBV4-1 and TRBJ2-1; D might be TRBD1 (5 bases). CDR3: CASSPPNLGRNEQFF. CDR3 sequence (DNA): TGCGCCAGCAGCCCACCAAATTTGGGGCGCAATGAGCAGTTCTTC.